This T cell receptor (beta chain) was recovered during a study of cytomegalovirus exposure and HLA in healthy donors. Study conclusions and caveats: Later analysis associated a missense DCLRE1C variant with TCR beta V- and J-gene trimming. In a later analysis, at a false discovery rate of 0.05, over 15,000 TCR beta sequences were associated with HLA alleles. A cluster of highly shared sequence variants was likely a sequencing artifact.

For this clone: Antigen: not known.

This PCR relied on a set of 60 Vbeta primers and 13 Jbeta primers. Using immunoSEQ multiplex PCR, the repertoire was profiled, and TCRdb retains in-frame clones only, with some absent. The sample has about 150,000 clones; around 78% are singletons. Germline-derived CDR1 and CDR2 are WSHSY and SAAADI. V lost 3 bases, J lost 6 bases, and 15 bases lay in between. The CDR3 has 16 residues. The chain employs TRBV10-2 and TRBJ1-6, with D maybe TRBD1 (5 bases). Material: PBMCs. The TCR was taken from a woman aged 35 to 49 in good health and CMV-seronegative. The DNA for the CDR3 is TGCGCCAGCAGTGATAGGGGCCGCAGGCCTAATTCACCCCTCCACTTT. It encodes CASSDRGRRPNSPLHF.